Listed below are T cell receptor beta chains from one sample, sequenced in a study of blood T cell repertoires in COVID-19. TCRdb keeps only in-frame clones here, not all; method: immunoSEQ multiplex PCR. Of more than 85,000 clones listed, 70% to 90% are singletons. The source material was peripheral blood. The source is a human donor in a cohort sampled during active COVID-19. Each CDR3 is given with its conserved first and last residue. Fields, in order: D gene, clone size, V gene, J gene, CDR3 DNA, CDR3 protein. The D gene is left open where the match is weak. Size tells how often a clone was seen (once, few, many) or the class of an expanded clone, and some rows leave it out.

D gene: NA; clone size: NA; V gene: TRBV3-1/TRBV3-2; J gene: TRBJ1-4; CDR3 DNA: TGTGCCAGCAGCCAAGAGTTGTCAGCAACTAATGAAAAACTGTTTTTT; CDR3 protein: CASSQELSATNEKLFF
D gene: NA; clone size: NA; V gene: TRBV3-1/TRBV3-2; J gene: TRBJ1-2; CDR3 DNA: TGTGCCAGCAGCCAAGCCTTGGGGGGTTATTATGGCTACACCTTC; CDR3 protein: CASSQALGGYYGYTF
D gene: TRBD1; clone size: few; V gene: TRBV4-3; J gene: TRBJ2-1; CDR3 DNA: TGCGCCAGCAGCCAAGATCCTGACAGGGGGCATAACAATGAGCAGTTCTTC; CDR3 protein: CASSQDPDRGHNNEQFF
D gene: NA; clone size: NA; V gene: TRBV29-1; J gene: TRBJ2-7; CDR3 DNA: TGCAGCGCCGCGGGACAGTCCTACGAGCAGTACTTC; CDR3 protein: CSAAGQSYEQYF
D gene: NA; clone size: NA; V gene: TRBV4-1; J gene: TRBJ1-3; CDR3 DNA: TGCGCCAGCAGTCGAGGCTCTACTGGAAACACCATATATTTT; CDR3 protein: CASSRGSTGNTIYF
D gene: NA; clone size: NA; V gene: TRBV9; J gene: TRBJ2-3; CDR3 DNA: TGTGCCAGCAGCGAACTCGGGTTTCGCACAGATACGCAGTATTTT; CDR3 protein: CASSELGFRTDTQYF
D gene: NA; clone size: NA; V gene: TRBV19; J gene: TRBJ1-1; CDR3 DNA: TGTGCCAGTAGGGACAGACCAACTCCATACACTGAAGCTTTCTTT; CDR3 protein: CASRDRPTPYTEAFF
D gene: TRBD1; clone size: once; V gene: TRBV28; J gene: TRBJ2-1; CDR3 DNA: TGTGCCAGCAGTGGGACAGGGGGATCCTTTGGAGAGCAGTTCTTC; CDR3 protein: CASSGTGGSFGEQFF
D gene: TRBD2; clone size: NA; V gene: TRBV15; J gene: TRBJ2-5; CDR3 DNA: TGTGCCACCAGATATGGACTAGCGGGGTCAGAGACCCAGTACTTC; CDR3 protein: CATRYGLAGSETQYF
D gene: TRBD2; clone size: NA; V gene: TRBV9; J gene: TRBJ2-4; CDR3 DNA: TGTGCCAGCAGCGGAACAGGACTAGCGGCCGCCAAAAACATTCAGTACTTC; CDR3 protein: CASSGTGLAAAKNIQYF
D gene: TRBD2; clone size: NA; V gene: TRBV5-1; J gene: TRBJ2-1; CDR3 DNA: TGCGCCAGCAGCTTGTTGTCTAGCGGGTACAATGAGCAGTTCTTC; CDR3 protein: CASSLLSSGYNEQFF
D gene: NA; clone size: NA; V gene: TRBV5-6; J gene: TRBJ2-7; CDR3 DNA: TGTGCCAGCAGCTTGGTTACCTACGAGCAGTACTTC; CDR3 protein: CASSLVTYEQYF
D gene: NA; clone size: once; V gene: TRBV28; J gene: TRBJ1-1; CDR3 DNA: TGTGCCAGCAGAAAACAGGGTTACACTGAAGCTTTCTTT; CDR3 protein: CASRKQGYTEAFF
D gene: NA; clone size: NA; V gene: TRBV14; J gene: TRBJ2-7; CDR3 DNA: TGTGCCAGCAGCCCGCGGGTTGGCGCACGAGGGATATACGAGCAGTACTTC; CDR3 protein: CASSPRVGARGIYEQYF
D gene: NA; clone size: NA; V gene: TRBV10-3; J gene: TRBJ2-5; CDR3 DNA: TGTGCCATCAGTGAGTCCAGGTCAGAGACCCAGTACTTC; CDR3 protein: CAISESRSETQYF
D gene: TRBD2; clone size: NA; V gene: TRBV7-2; J gene: TRBJ2-1; CDR3 DNA: TGTGCCAGCAGCTTAGTGGGACTAGCGGGTAGCAATGAGCAGTTCTTC; CDR3 protein: CASSLVGLAGSNEQFF
D gene: NA; clone size: NA; V gene: TRBV5-4; J gene: TRBJ2-6; CDR3 DNA: TGTGCCAGCAGCCCGCGGACTGTTTCTGGGGCCAACGTCCTGACTTTC; CDR3 protein: CASSPRTVSGANVLTF
D gene: NA; clone size: once; V gene: TRBV5-1; J gene: TRBJ2-2; CDR3 DNA: TGCGCCAGCAGCCCACAGGGTCCCGGGGAGCTGTTTTTT; CDR3 protein: CASSPQGPGELFF
D gene: NA; clone size: NA; V gene: TRBV19; J gene: TRBJ2-1; CDR3 DNA: TGTGCCAGTAGTCTATTAGGCAGGGGATACAATGAGCAGTTCTTC; CDR3 protein: CASSLLGRGYNEQFF
D gene: NA; clone size: NA; V gene: TRBV29-1; J gene: TRBJ1-2; CDR3 DNA: TGCAGCGGATCCTTGGGGACCGGAGGGTATGGCTACACCTTC; CDR3 protein: CSGSLGTGGYGYTF
D gene: TRBD1; clone size: NA; V gene: TRBV5-6; J gene: TRBJ1-2; CDR3 DNA: TGTGCCAGCAGCTCCTTGGACAGGGTCGGCTACACCTTC; CDR3 protein: CASSSLDRVGYTF
D gene: NA; clone size: NA; V gene: TRBV6-1; J gene: TRBJ1-4; CDR3 DNA: TGTGCCAGCAGTGAGACTATAGTTGCAACTAATGAAAAACTGTTTTTT; CDR3 protein: CASSETIVATNEKLFF
D gene: NA; clone size: NA; V gene: TRBV29-1; J gene: TRBJ1-1; CDR3 DNA: TGCAGCGTTGAAGTTAGGAGATCCATGAACACTGAAGCTTTCTTT; CDR3 protein: CSVEVRRSMNTEAFF
D gene: TRBD1; clone size: NA; V gene: TRBV5-1; J gene: TRBJ2-5; CDR3 DNA: TGCGCCAGCAGCTCAGATACAGGGGCAGGGGAGACCCAGTACTTC; CDR3 protein: CASSSDTGAGETQYF
D gene: NA; clone size: NA; V gene: TRBV25-1; J gene: TRBJ2-2; CDR3 DNA: TGTGCCAGCAGTGAAGGCCCGGGAACCGGGGAGCTGTTTTTT; CDR3 protein: CASSEGPGTGELFF
D gene: TRBD2; clone size: NA; V gene: TRBV6-4; J gene: TRBJ2-1; CDR3 DNA: TGTGCCAGCAGTGACGGACTAGCGGGAGATGAGCAGTTCTTC; CDR3 protein: CASSDGLAGDEQFF
D gene: NA; clone size: NA; V gene: TRBV4-1; J gene: TRBJ1-2; CDR3 DNA: TGCGCCAGCAGCCCCCGGGGGGTGACAGATACAAAACTCTACACCTTC; CDR3 protein: CASSPRGVTDTKLYTF
D gene: NA; clone size: once; V gene: TRBV7-3; J gene: TRBJ2-1; CDR3 DNA: TGTGCCAGCAGCTCGAACGATCCGAGTGAGAATGAGCAGTTCTTC; CDR3 protein: CASSSNDPSENEQFF
D gene: NA; clone size: NA; V gene: TRBV7-3; J gene: TRBJ2-2; CDR3 DNA: TGTGCCAGCAGCAACAACATGAACACCGGGGAGCTGTTTTTT; CDR3 protein: CASSNNMNTGELFF
D gene: TRBD1; clone size: NA; V gene: TRBV2; J gene: TRBJ2-2; CDR3 DNA: TGTGCCAGCAGCCAAAGGTGGGCCAGGGGGCCCTCAAAGACCGGGGAGCTGTTTTTT; CDR3 protein: CASSQRWARGPSKTGELFF
D gene: TRBD1; clone size: NA; V gene: TRBV6-2/TRBV6-3; J gene: TRBJ1-1; CDR3 DNA: TGTGCCAGCAGTAAAGGGACAGGGGGAAAAACTGAAGCTTTCTTT; CDR3 protein: CASSKGTGGKTEAFF
D gene: NA; clone size: NA; V gene: TRBV30; J gene: TRBJ2-2; CDR3 DNA: TGTGCCTGGAGGATAGGACCAGGGGATATGGGGGAGCTGTTTTTT; CDR3 protein: CAWRIGPGDMGELFF
D gene: NA; clone size: NA; V gene: TRBV29-1; J gene: TRBJ1-1; CDR3 DNA: TGCAGCGTTCGGGTCGAAATGAACACTGAAGCTTTCTTT; CDR3 protein: CSVRVEMNTEAFF
D gene: NA; clone size: NA; V gene: TRBV7-3; J gene: TRBJ2-1; CDR3 DNA: TGTGCCAGCAGCTTAGGTGGACTACAAAACAATGAGCAGTTCTTC; CDR3 protein: CASSLGGLQNNEQFF
D gene: TRBD2; clone size: NA; V gene: TRBV27; J gene: TRBJ2-7; CDR3 DNA: TGTGCCAGCAGTTCTCATGGGACTAGCGGGGGCTCCTACGAGCAGTACTTC; CDR3 protein: CASSSHGTSGGSYEQYF
D gene: TRBD1; clone size: NA; V gene: TRBV5-1; J gene: TRBJ2-6; CDR3 DNA: TGCGCCAGCAGCTCGAACGACAGGGTAAGGGACTCTGGGGCCAACGTCCTGACTTTC; CDR3 protein: CASSSNDRVRDSGANVLTF
D gene: TRBD1; clone size: NA; V gene: TRBV5-1; J gene: TRBJ2-5; CDR3 DNA: TGCGCCAGCAGCCCCATTTACCTGACAGGGGTTGTGAGGGAGACCCAGTACTTC; CDR3 protein: CASSPIYLTGVVRETQYF
D gene: NA; clone size: NA; V gene: TRBV20-1; J gene: TRBJ1-2; CDR3 DNA: TGCAGTGCGAAGCGGTCCGATGGCTACACCTTC; CDR3 protein: CSAKRSDGYTF
D gene: NA; clone size: NA; V gene: TRBV12-5; J gene: TRBJ1-1; CDR3 DNA: TGTGCTAGTGACAGCGGGCACACTGAAGCTTTCTTT; CDR3 protein: CASDSGHTEAFF
D gene: TRBD1; clone size: NA; V gene: TRBV6-6; J gene: TRBJ2-1; CDR3 DNA: TGTGCCAGCAGTTACTCGCGTAGTATACAGGGGGAGCAGTTCTTC; CDR3 protein: CASSYSRSIQGEQFF
D gene: NA; clone size: NA; V gene: TRBV27; J gene: TRBJ2-3; CDR3 DNA: TGTGCCAGCAGTTTAAGTGGAGTCGGATCATATACGCAGTATTTT; CDR3 protein: CASSLSGVGSYTQYF
D gene: NA; clone size: NA; V gene: TRBV3-1/TRBV3-2; J gene: TRBJ1-4; CDR3 DNA: TGTGCCAGCAGCCACAGTCACCAGGGCGGAGAAAGTGAAAAACTGTTTTTT; CDR3 protein: CASSHSHQGGESEKLFF
D gene: NA; clone size: NA; V gene: TRBV7-9; J gene: TRBJ2-7; CDR3 DNA: TGTGCCAGCAGCCAGGGCCCCCGGGCTTCGGACGAGCAGTACTTC; CDR3 protein: CASSQGPRASDEQYF
D gene: TRBD2; clone size: once; V gene: TRBV5-1; J gene: TRBJ2-3; CDR3 DNA: TGCGCCAGCAGGACTAGCGGGGGACGATGGGGAGATACGCAGTATTTT; CDR3 protein: CASRTSGGRWGDTQYF
D gene: TRBD1; clone size: NA; V gene: TRBV5-1; J gene: TRBJ2-4; CDR3 DNA: TGCGCCAGCAGCTTGGATGGACAGGGGCCAAACATTCAGTACTTC; CDR3 protein: CASSLDGQGPNIQYF
D gene: TRBD1; clone size: NA; V gene: TRBV29-1; J gene: TRBJ1-1; CDR3 DNA: TGCAGCGTTGAAGGGGGACAGGGGGTCACTGAAGCTTTCTTT; CDR3 protein: CSVEGGQGVTEAFF
D gene: NA; clone size: NA; V gene: TRBV6-5; J gene: TRBJ1-4; CDR3 DNA: TGTGCCAGCAGTTATGCAGGCAGATCTAATGAAAAACTGTTTTTT; CDR3 protein: CASSYAGRSNEKLFF
D gene: TRBD1; clone size: NA; V gene: TRBV7-3; J gene: TRBJ1-6; CDR3 DNA: TGTGCCAGCAGCACGGGGACAGGGGCTTATTCACCCCTCCACTTT; CDR3 protein: CASSTGTGAYSPLHF
D gene: NA; clone size: NA; V gene: TRBV28; J gene: TRBJ1-3; CDR3 DNA: TGTGCCAGCAGTTTAAGGGGGATTACTGGAAACACCATATATTTT; CDR3 protein: CASSLRGITGNTIYF
D gene: NA; clone size: NA; V gene: TRBV6-5; J gene: TRBJ1-3; CDR3 DNA: TGTGCCAGCAGGCGCACGGTCTCTGGAAACACCATATATTTT; CDR3 protein: CASRRTVSGNTIYF
D gene: NA; clone size: NA; V gene: TRBV4-3; J gene: TRBJ2-7; CDR3 DNA: TGCGCCAGCAGCCAAGCCCCCGCTACAGACACCTACTCCTACGAGCAGTACTTC; CDR3 protein: CASSQAPATDTYSYEQYF
D gene: TRBD1; clone size: NA; V gene: TRBV11-3; J gene: TRBJ2-1; CDR3 DNA: TGTGCCAGCAGCCTAAGGGACAGCGATGAGCAGTTCTTC; CDR3 protein: CASSLRDSDEQFF
D gene: TRBD1; clone size: NA; V gene: TRBV12-3/TRBV12-4; J gene: TRBJ2-7; CDR3 DNA: TGTGCCAGCAGTCGGGACAGGGCTCACGAGCAGTACTTC; CDR3 protein: CASSRDRAHEQYF
D gene: TRBD1; clone size: NA; V gene: TRBV30; J gene: TRBJ2-1; CDR3 DNA: TGTGCCTGGAGTGTACGACAGGGGGCCTACAATGAGCAGTTCTTC; CDR3 protein: CAWSVRQGAYNEQFF
D gene: TRBD1; clone size: once; V gene: TRBV5-1; J gene: TRBJ2-7; CDR3 DNA: TGCGCCAGCAGCTTCCAGGGGGTCTCCTACGAGCAGTACTTC; CDR3 protein: CASSFQGVSYEQYF
D gene: TRBD1; clone size: NA; V gene: TRBV15; J gene: TRBJ2-2; CDR3 DNA: TGTGCCACCAGCAGAGAAGAGTGGACAGGGGAACACACCGGGGAGCTGTTTTTT; CDR3 protein: CATSREEWTGEHTGELFF
D gene: NA; clone size: NA; V gene: TRBV27; J gene: TRBJ2-7; CDR3 DNA: TGTGCCAGCAGTATGACAGGCTTAATTACCTACGAGCAGTACTTC; CDR3 protein: CASSMTGLITYEQYF